Following are 15 T cell receptor beta chains from one sample sequenced in a study of breast tumors, draining lymph nodes, adjacent tissues. MiXCR, applied by TCRdb to the multiplex PCR reads, yields one record per CDR3 protein. The table has around 150,000 distinct CDR3 sequences, approximately 32% seen once. Samples came from axillary lymph nodes draining the breast cancer. Sequencing was done on a sample of axillary lymph node tissue. These receptors were obtained from a female donor with breast cancer. Some clones in this sample may be carry-over from other donors' samples.

In regard to this clonotype: This may arise from a read error, as a much more abundant clone is one base away. The J gene is TRBJ2-5, the V gene TRBV5-1; 7 positions match TRBD2. The germline V gene has CDR1 SGHRS and CDR2 YFSETQ. This CDR3 has 12 residues. This CDR3 reads CASSPGGKTHYF. The CDR3 bases are TGCGCCAGCAGCCCGGGGGGAAAGACCCACTACTTC.

Regarding this clonotype: The junction and the germline gene differ at one end; a read error may be behind it. The chain has TRBV10-3 and TRBJ1-5; no reliable D call. The CDR3 has 14 amino acids. Germline loops: CDR1 ENHRY, CDR2 SYGVKD. This chain's CDR3 is CANSVGAYYQPQHF. The CDR3 coding sequence is TGTGCCAACTCGGTCGGCGCTTATTATCAGCCGCAGCATTTT.

This clonotype was counted at least ten times. V gene TRBV19 combines with J gene TRBJ2-3; 7 bases fit TRBD1. V lost 4 bases to trimming and J lost 0 bases; unmatched junction nucleotides: 1. This CDR3 region has 14 residues. Germline V gene lookup returns CDR1 LNHDA and CDR2 SQIVND (reference sequence). The CDR3 DNA is TGTGCCAGTAGTACGACAGGGAGCACAGATACGCAGTATTTT. Its protein product is CASSTTGSTDTQYF.

This clonotype appeared many times. The rearrangement joins TRBV6-2 or TRBV6-3 to TRBJ2-5; 8 positions match TRBD1. Germline-derived CDR1 and CDR2 are MNHEY and SVGEGT. After removal of 1 base from V and 1 base from J, the junction contained 5 bases not matched to a gene. The length of the CDR3 is 16 residues. The CDR3 sequence: CASSYLPGQGQETQYF. CDR3 DNA: TGTGCCAGCAGTTACTTACCCGGACAGGGCCAAGAGACCCAGTACTTC.

This clonotype was counted at least ten times. The V and J genes are TRBV5-1 and TRBJ2-2; maybe TRBD1 (6 bases). CDR1 is SGHRS, CDR2 YFSETQ, per germline. V was pared by 0 bases and J by 0 bases, with 15 bases between. The CDR3 is made up of 18 amino acids. CDR3: CASSLAWTAITNTGELFF. The DNA for the CDR3 is TGCGCCAGCAGCTTGGCTTGGACAGCCATAACGAACACCGGGGAGCTGTTTTTT.

As for this clonotype: The CDR3 does not end in the conserved phenylalanine or tryptophan, so this is likely a read error. The chain has TRBV6-4 and TRBJ2-3; D gene uncertain. V lost 4 bases and J lost 0, with 11 bases in between. CDR1 and CDR2 from the germline V gene are MRHNA and SNTAGT. This CDR3 is 15 amino acids long. This CDR3 is CASSVTGASTDTQYN. Written as DNA, the CDR3 is TGTGCCAGCAGTGTGACGGGTGCTAGCACAGATACGCAGTATAAC.

Details on this clonotype: Germline is not matched at one junction end, which may reflect a read error. J is TRBJ2-2 and V is TRBV2; maybe TRBD2 (5 bases). Germline V lookup: CDR1 SNHLY, CDR2 FYNNEI. The CDR3 totals 13 residues. The CDR3 is CATSEEDSGELFF. For the CDR3, the DNA is TGTGCCACCAGTGAAGAGGACTCCGGGGAGCTGTTTTTT.

This clonotype came up many times. J is TRBJ2-1 and V is TRBV6-1; maybe TRBD1 (6 bases). The CDR3 length is 15 residues. Between the trimmed V and J ends, which lost 7 bases and 4 bases, there was a span of 17 bases. Germline V CDR1 and CDR2: MNHNS, SASEGT. This CDR3 reads CASTSPFTGYNEQFF. The DNA of the CDR3 is TGTGCCAGCACCTCTCCCTTCACAGGGTACAATGAGCAGTTCTTC.

Of note for this clonotype: The junction shows a germline mismatch at one end, possibly a read error. V and J are TRBV7-8 and TRBJ2-5, with 7 bases identical to TRBD1. Germline lookup yields CDR1 SGHVS and CDR2 FQNEAQ. CDR3 length equals 16 residues. The CDR3 nucleotides read TGTGCCAGCGGCTTAAGAACAGGGGTTAATGGGGAGACCCAGTACTTC. Residues: CASGLRTGVNGETQYF.

About this clonotype: The junction does not match germline at one end; this may be a read error. The chain couples TRBV5-4 to TRBJ1-5; no clear D. CDR3 length: 13 amino acids. The V gene's germline CDR1 is SGHNT and CDR2 YYREEE (reference sequence). The CDR3 is CAGSFEVAQPQHF. For the CDR3, the DNA is TGTGCCGGCAGCTTTGAGGTGGCTCAGCCCCAGCATTTT.

This clonotype was observed at least ten times. A single base separates this from a much larger clone, so it may be a read error. The chain couples TRBV7-9 to TRBJ2-5; 7 nucleotides agree with TRBD2. Germline loops: CDR1 SEHNR, CDR2 FQNEAQ (reference sequence). This CDR3 comprises 15 residues. The CDR3 spells CASSTIVGGEETQHF. The CDR3 bases are TGTGCCAGCAGCACGATTGTGGGGGGGGAAGAGACCCAGCACTTC.

This clonotype was seen ten or more times. This chain connects TRBV7-6 to TRBJ2-1, with 7 bases fitting TRBD2. This CDR3 comprises 16 residues. Germline V gives CDR1 SGHVS, CDR2 FNYEAQ. V lost 5 bases, J lost 7 bases, and 14 bases stayed unmatched. The CDR3 here is CASSRGQRGAWNEQFF. The CDR3 DNA follows: TGTGCCAGCAGCCGAGGGCAGCGGGGTGCTTGGAATGAGCAGTTCTTC.

V gene TRBV3-2 combines with J gene TRBJ2-6; the D call in the table, TRBD1, was not verified against the DNA. TRBV3-2 is a pseudogene segment. The CDR3 sequence is 19 residues long. The CDR3 region is CASSQDPRQGHSGANVLTF. For the CDR3, the DNA is TGTGCCAGCAGCCAAGATCCCAGACAGGGCCACTCTGGGGCCAACGTCCTGACTTTC.

The CDR3 DNA reads TGCGCCAGCAGCTTCGGGACAGGGGCAGATGATGAAAAACTGTTTTTT. It is translated as CASSFGTGADDEKLFF. This chain links TRBV5-1 with TRBJ1-4; TRBD1 matches 10 bases. With 2 bases clipped from V and 6 bases from J, the junction kept 7 bases outside the gene matches. This CDR3 is 16 amino acids long. Per the germline V gene, CDR1 is SGHRS and CDR2 is YFSETQ.

This chain links TRBV7-9 with TRBJ2-2; weak D call: TRBD1 (5 bases). With 7 bases removed from V and 6 bases from J, the gap between germline ends came to 9 bases. CDR3 length equals 12 residues. CDR1 is SEHNR, CDR2 FQNEAQ, per germline (reference sequence). The CDR3 spells CASIGVAGELFF. In nucleotides, the CDR3 is TGTGCCAGCATAGGGGTGGCCGGGGAGCTGTTTTTT.